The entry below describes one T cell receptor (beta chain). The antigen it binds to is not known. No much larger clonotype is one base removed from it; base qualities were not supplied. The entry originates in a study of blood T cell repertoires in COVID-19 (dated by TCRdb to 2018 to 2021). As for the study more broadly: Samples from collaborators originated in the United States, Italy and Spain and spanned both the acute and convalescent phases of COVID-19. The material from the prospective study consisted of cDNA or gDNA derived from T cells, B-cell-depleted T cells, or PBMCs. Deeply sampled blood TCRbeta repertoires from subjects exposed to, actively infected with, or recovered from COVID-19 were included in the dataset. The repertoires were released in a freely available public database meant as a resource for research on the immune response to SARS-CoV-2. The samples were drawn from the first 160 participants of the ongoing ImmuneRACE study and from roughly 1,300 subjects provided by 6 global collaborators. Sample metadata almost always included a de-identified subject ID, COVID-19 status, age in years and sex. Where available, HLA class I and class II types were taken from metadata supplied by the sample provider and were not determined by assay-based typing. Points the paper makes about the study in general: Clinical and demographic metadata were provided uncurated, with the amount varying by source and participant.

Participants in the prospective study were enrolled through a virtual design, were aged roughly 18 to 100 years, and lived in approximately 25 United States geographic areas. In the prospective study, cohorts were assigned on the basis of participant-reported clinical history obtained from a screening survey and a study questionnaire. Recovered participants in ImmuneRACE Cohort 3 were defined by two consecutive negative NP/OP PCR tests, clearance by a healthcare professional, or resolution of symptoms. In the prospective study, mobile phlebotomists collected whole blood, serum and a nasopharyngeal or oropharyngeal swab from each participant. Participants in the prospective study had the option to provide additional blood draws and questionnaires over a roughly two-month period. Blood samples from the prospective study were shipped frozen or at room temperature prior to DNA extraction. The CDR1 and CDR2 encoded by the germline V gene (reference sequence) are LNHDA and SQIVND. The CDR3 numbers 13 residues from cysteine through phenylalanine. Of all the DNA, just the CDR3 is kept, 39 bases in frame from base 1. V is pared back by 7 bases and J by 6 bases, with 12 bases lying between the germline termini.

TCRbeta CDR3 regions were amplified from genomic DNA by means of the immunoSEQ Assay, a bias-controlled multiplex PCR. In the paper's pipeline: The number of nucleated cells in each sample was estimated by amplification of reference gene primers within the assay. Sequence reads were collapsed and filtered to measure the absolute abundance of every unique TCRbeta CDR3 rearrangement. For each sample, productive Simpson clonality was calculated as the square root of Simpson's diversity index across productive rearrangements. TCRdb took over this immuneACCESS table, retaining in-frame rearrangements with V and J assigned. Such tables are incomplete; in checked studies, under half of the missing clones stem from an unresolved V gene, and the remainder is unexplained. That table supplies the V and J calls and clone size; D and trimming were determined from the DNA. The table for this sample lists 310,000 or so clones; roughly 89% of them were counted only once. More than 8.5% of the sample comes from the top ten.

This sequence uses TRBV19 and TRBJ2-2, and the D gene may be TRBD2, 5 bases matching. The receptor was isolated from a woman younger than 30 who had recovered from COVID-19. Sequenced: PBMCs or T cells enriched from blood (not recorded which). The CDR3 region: CASKFRGAGELFF. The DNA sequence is TGTGCCAGTAAATTCCGGGGTGCCGGGGAGCTGTTTTTT.